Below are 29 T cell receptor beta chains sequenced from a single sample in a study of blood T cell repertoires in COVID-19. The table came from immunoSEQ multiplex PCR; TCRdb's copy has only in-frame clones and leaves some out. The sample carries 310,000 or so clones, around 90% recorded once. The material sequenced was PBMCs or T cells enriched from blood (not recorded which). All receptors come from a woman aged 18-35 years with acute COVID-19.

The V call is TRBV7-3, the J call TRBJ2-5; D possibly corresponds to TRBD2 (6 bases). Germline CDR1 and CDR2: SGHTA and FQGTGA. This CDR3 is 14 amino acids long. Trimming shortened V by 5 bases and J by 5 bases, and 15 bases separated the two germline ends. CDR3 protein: CASSPTPGSETQYF. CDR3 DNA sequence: TGTGCCAGCAGCCCAACTCCCGGGAGCGAGACCCAGTACTTC.

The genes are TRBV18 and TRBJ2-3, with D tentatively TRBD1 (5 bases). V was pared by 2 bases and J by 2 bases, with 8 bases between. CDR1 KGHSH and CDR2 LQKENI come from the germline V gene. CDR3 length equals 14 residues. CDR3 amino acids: CASSPDRITDTQYF. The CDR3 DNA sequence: TGTGCCAGCTCACCAGACAGAATCACAGATACGCAGTATTTT.

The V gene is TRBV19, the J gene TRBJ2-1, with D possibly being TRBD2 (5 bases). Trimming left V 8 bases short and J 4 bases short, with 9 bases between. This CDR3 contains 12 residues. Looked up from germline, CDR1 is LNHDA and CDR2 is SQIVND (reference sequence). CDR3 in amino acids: CASRSGYNEQFF. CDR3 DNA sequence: TGTGCCAGTCGAAGCGGTTACAATGAGCAGTTCTTC. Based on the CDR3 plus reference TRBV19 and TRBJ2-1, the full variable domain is DGGITQSPKYLFRKEGQNVTLSCEQNLNHDAMYWYRQDPGQGLRLIYYSQIVNDFQKGDIAEGYSVSREKKESFPLTVTSAQKNPTAFYLCASRSGYNEQFFGPGTRLTVL.

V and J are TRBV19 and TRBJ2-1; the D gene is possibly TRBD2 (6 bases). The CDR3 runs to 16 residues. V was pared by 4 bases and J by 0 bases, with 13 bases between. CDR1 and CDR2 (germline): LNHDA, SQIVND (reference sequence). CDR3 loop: CASSNRDSNSYNEQFF. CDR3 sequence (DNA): TGTGCCAGTAGTAATCGGGACTCGAACTCCTACAATGAGCAGTTCTTC.

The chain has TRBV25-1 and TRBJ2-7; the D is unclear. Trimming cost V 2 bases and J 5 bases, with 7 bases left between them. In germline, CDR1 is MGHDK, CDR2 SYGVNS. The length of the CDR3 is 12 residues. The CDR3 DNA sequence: TGTGCCAGCAGTGAACAGGCCCACGAGCAGTACTTC. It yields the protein CASSEQAHEQYF.

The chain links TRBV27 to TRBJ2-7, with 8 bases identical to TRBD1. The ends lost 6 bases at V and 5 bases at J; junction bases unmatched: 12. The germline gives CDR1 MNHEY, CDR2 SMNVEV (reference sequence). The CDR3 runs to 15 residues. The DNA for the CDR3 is TGTGCCAGCAGAACAGGGGGACCGGGGAACCACGAGCAGTACTTC. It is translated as CASRTGGPGNHEQYF.

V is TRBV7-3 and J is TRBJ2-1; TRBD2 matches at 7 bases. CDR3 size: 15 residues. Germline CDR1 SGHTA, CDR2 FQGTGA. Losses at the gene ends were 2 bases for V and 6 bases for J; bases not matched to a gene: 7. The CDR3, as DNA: TGTGCCAGCAGCTTATCTAGCGGAGGAGCCAATGAGCAGTTCTTC. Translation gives CASSLSSGGANEQFF.

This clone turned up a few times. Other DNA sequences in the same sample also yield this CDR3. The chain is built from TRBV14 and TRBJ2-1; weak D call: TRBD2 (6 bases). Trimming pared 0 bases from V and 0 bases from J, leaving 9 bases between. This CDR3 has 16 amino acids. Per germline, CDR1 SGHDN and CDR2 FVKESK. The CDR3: CASSQDASDSYNEQFF. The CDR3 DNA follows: TGTGCCAGCAGCCAAGACGCTAGCGACTCCTACAATGAGCAGTTCTTC.

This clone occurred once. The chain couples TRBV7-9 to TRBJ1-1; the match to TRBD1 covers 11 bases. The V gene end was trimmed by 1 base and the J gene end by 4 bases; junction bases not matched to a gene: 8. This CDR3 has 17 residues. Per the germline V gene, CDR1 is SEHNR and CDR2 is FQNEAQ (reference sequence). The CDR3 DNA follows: TGTGCCAGCAGCTTAGGCGGACAGGGGGCGAGGAGCACTGAAGCTTTCTTT. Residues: CASSLGGQGARSTEAFF.

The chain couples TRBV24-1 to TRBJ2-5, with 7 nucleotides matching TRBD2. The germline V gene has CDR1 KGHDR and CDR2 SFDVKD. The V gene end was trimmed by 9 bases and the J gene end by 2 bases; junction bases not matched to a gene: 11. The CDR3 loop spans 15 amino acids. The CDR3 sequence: CATDGEGGKQETQYF. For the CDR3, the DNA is TGTGCCACCGATGGTGAGGGAGGGAAGCAAGAGACCCAGTACTTC.

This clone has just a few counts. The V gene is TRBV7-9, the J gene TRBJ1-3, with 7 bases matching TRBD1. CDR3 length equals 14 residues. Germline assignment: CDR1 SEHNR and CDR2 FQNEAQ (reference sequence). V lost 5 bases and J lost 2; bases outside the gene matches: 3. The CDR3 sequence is CASSPDRAGNTIYF. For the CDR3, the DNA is TGTGCCAGCAGCCCCGACAGGGCTGGAAACACCATATATTTT.

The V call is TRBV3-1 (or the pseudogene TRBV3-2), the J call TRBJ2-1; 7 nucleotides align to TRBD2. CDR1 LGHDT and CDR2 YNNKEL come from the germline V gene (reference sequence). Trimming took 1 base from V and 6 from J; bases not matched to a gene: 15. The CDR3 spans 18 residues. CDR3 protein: CASSQALLAETFVNEQFF. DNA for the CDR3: TGTGCCAGCAGCCAAGCGCTGCTAGCGGAAACCTTTGTCAATGAGCAGTTCTTC.

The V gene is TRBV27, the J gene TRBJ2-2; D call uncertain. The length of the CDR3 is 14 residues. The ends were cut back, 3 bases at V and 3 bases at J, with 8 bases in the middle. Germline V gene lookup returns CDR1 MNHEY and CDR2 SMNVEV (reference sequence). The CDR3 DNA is TGTGCCAGCAGTTTCTTACGAGACACCGGGGAGCTGTTTTTT. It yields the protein CASSFLRDTGELFF.

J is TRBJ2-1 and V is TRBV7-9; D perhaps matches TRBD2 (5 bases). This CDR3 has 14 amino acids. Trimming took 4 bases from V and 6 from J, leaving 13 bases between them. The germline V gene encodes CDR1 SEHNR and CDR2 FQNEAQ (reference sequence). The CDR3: CASSYGGQVNEQFF. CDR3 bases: TGTGCCAGCAGCTATGGAGGTCAGGTCAATGAGCAGTTCTTC.

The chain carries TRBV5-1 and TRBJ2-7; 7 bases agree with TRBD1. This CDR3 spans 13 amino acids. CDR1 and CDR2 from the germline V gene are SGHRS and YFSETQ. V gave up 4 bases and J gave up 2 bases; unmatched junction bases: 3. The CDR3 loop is CASSNGQAYEQYF. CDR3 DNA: TGCGCCAGCAGCAACGGACAGGCCTACGAGCAGTACTTC.

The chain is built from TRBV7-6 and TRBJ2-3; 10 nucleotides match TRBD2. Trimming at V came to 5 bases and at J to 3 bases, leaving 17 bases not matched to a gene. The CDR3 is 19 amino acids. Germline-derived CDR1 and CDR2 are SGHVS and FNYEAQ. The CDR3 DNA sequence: TGTGCCAGCAGCCTACCCATCCTAGGAGGGACTAGCGAAACAGATACGCAGTATTTT. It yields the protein CASSLPILGGTSETDTQYF.

The CDR3 loop is CASRTGSGHNEKLFF. The CDR3 nucleotides read TGTGCCAGCAGGACAGGGTCGGGGCATAATGAAAAACTGTTTTTT. The V and J genes are TRBV6-5 and TRBJ1-4; 7 bases are shared with TRBD1. Germline CDR1 is MNHEY and CDR2 is SVGAGI. The CDR3 is 15 amino acids. Germline trimming cut 6 bases from V and 4 bases from J; bases unmatched to any gene: 8.

As DNA, the CDR3 is TGTGCCAGCAGCTTAGGGGACTTAGTCCTGACTTTC. Translated, it gives CASSLGDLVLTF. The chain employs TRBV7-8 and TRBJ2-6; possibly TRBD2 for D (6 bases). Trimming took 1 base from V and 13 from J, leaving 8 bases between them. The CDR3 has 12 residues. CDR1 is SGHVS, CDR2 FQNEAQ, per germline.

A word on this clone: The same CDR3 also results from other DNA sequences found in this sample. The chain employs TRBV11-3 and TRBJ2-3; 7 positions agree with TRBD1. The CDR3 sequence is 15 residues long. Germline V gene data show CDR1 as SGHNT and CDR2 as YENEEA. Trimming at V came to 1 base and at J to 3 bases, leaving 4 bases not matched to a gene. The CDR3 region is CASSLGRQGTDTQYF. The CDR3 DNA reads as TGTGCCAGCAGCTTAGGTAGACAGGGTACAGATACGCAGTATTTT.

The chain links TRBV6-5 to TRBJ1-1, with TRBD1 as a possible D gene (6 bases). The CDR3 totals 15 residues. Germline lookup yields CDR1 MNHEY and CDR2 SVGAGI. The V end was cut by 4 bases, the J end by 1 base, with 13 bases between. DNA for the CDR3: TGTGCCAGCAGTTCCCAGGGGTGGGGGAACACTGAAGCTTTCTTT. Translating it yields CASSSQGWGNTEAFF.

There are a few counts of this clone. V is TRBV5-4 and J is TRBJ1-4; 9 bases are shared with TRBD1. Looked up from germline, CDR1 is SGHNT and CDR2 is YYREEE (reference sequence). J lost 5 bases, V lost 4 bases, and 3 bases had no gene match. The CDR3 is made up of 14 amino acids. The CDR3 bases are TGTGCCAGCAGCCAGACAGGGGGGAATGAAAAACTGTTTTTT. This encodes CASSQTGGNEKLFF.

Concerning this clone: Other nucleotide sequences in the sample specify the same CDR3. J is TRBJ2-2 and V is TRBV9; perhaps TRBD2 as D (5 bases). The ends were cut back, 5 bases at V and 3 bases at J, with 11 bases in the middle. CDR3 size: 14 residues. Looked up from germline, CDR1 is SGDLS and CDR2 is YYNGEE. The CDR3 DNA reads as TGTGCCAGCAGGGCCGGAGGTGACACCGGGGAGCTGTTTTTT. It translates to CASRAGGDTGELFF.

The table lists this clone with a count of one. The CDR3 spells CSASGGQGISNYGYTF. The CDR3 DNA reads as TGCAGTGCTAGTGGGGGACAGGGGATTTCAAACTATGGCTACACCTTC. The rearrangement links TRBV20-1 to TRBJ1-2; the match to TRBD1 covers 10 bases. Germline V gene data show CDR1 as DFQATT and CDR2 as SNEGSKA (reference sequence). V lost 3 bases to trimming and J lost 2 bases; unmatched junction nucleotides: 9. The CDR3 runs to 16 residues.

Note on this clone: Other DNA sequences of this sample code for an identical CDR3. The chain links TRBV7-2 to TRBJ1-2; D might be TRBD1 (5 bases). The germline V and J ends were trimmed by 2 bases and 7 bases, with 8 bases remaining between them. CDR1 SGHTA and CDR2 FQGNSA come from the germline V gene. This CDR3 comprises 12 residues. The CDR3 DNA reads TGTGCCAGCAGCTTATTCGGGGGTGGCTACACCTTC. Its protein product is CASSLFGGGYTF.

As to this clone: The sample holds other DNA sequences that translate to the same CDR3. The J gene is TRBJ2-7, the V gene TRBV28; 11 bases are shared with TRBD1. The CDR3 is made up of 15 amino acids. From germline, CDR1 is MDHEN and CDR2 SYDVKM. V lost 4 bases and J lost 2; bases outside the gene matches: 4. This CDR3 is CASSSPGQGAYEQYF. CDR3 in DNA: TGTGCCAGCAGTTCCCCGGGACAGGGGGCCTACGAGCAGTACTTC.

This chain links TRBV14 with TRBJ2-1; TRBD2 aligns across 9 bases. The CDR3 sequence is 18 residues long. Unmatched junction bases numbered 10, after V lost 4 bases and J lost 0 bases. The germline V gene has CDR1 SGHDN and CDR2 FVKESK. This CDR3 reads CASSPAGLAPFSYNEQFF. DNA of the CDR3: TGTGCCAGCAGCCCGGCGGGACTAGCACCATTCTCCTACAATGAGCAGTTCTTC.

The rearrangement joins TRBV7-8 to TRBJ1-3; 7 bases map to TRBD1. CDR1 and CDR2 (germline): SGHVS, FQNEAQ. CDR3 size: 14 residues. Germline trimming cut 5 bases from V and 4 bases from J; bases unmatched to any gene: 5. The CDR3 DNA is TGTGCCAGCAGCGTCACGACAGGGGGAAACACCATATATTTT. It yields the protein CASSVTTGGNTIYF.

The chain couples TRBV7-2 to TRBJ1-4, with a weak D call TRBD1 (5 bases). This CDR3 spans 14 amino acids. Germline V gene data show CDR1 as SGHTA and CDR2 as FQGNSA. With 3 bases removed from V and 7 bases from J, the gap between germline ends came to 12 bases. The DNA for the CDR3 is TGTGCCAGCAGCTTTGGGGGGTCGGGTGAAAAACTGTTTTTT. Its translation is CASSFGGSGEKLFF.

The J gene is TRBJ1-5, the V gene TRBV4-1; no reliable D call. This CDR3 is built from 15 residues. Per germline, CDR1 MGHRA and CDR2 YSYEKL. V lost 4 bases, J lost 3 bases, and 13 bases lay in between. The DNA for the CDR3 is TGCGCCAGCAGCCCCCGGTTGGTCGACAATCAGCCCCAGCATTTT. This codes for CASSPRLVDNQPQHF.